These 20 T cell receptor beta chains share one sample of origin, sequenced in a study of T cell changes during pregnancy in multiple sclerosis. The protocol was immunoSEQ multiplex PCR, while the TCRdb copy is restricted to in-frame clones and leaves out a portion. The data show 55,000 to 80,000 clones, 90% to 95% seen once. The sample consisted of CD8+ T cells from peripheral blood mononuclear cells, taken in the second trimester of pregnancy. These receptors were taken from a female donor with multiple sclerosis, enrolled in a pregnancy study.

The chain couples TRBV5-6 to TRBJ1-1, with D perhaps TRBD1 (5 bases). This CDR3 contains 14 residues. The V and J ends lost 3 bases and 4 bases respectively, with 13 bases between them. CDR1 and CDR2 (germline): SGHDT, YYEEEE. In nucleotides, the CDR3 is TGTGCCAGCAGCTACGGGGGGGGAGGCACTGAAGCTTTCTTT. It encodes CASSYGGGGTEAFF.

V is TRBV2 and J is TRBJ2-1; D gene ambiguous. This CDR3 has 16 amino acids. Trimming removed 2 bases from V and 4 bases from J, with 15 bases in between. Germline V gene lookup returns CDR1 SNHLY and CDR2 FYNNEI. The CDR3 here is CASSEWSTELYNEQFF. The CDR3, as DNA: TGTGCCAGCAGTGAATGGAGTACTGAACTTTACAATGAGCAGTTCTTC.

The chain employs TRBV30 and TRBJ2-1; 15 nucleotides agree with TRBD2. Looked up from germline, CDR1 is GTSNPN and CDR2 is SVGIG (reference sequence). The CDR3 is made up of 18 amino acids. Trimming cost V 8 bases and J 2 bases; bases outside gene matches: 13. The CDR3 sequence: CAGGTPGLAGGPYNEQFF. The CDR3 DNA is TGTGCCGGGGGGACCCCGGGACTAGCGGGAGGTCCCTACAATGAGCAGTTCTTC.

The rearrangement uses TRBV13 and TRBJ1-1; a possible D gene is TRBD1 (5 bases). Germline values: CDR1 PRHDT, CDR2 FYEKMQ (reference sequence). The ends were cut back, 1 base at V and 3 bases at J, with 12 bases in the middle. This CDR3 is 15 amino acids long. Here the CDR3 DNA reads TGTGCCAGCAGCTTAGACTCGGTCAGGGACACTGAAGCTTTCTTT. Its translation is CASSLDSVRDTEAFF.

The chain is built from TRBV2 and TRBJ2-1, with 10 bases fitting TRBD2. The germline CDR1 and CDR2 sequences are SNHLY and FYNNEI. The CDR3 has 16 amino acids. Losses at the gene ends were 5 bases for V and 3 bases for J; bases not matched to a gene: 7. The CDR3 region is CASSLTAGGYYNEQFF. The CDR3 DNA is TGTGCCAGCAGTCTAACAGCGGGAGGGTACTACAATGAGCAGTTCTTC.

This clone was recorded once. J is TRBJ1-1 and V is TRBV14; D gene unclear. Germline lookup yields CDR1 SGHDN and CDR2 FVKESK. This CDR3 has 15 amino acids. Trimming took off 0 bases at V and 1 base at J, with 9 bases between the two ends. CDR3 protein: CASSQDTAENTEAFF. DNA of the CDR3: TGTGCCAGCAGCCAAGACACAGCCGAGAACACTGAAGCTTTCTTT.

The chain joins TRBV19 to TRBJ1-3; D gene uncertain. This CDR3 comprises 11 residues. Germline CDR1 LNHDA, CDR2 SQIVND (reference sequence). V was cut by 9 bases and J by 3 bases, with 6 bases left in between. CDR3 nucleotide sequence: TGTGCCAGCGAGGGTGGAAACACCATATATTTT. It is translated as CASEGGNTIYF. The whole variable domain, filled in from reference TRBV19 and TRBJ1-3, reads DGGITQSPKYLFRKEGQNVTLSCEQNLNHDAMYWYRQDPGQGLRLIYYSQIVNDFQKGDIAEGYSVSREKKESFPLTVTSAQKNPTAFYLCASEGGNTIYFGEGSWLTVV.

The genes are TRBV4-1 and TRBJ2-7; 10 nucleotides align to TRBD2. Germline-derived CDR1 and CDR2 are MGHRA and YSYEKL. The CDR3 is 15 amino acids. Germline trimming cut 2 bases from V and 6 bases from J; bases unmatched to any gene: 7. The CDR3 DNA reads TGCGCCAGCAGCCAAACACTAGCGGGACCCAGCGAGCAGTACTTC. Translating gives CASSQTLAGPSEQYF.

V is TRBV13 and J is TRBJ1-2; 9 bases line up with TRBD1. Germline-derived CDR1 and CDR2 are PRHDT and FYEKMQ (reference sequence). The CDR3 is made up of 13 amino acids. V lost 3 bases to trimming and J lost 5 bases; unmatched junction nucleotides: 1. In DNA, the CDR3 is TGTGCCAGCAGCTTGGGACAGGGATATGGCTACACCTTC. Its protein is CASSLGQGYGYTF.

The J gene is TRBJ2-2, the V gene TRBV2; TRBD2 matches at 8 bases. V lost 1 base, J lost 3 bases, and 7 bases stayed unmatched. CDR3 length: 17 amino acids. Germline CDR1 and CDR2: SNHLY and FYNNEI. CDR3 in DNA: TGTGCCAGCAGTGAAGATGTTAGCGGGACGTACACCGGGGAGCTGTTTTTT. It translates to CASSEDVSGTYTGELFF. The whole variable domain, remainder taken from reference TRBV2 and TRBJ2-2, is EPEVTQTPSHQVTQMGQEVILRCVPISNHLYFYWYRQILGQKVEFLVSFYNNEISEKSEIFDDQFSVERPDGSNFTLKIRSTKLEDSAMYFCASSEDVSGTYTGELFFGEGSRLTVL.

The CDR3 bases are TGTGCCAGCAGTTACGTGGCAGGGGATGAAAAACTGTTTTTT. This gives the protein CASSYVAGDEKLFF. The J gene is TRBJ1-4, the V gene TRBV6-5; D might be TRBD1 (6 bases). The V and J ends lost 2 bases and 6 bases respectively, with 10 bases between them. Germline-derived CDR1 and CDR2 are MNHEY and SVGAGI. CDR3 length equals 14 residues.

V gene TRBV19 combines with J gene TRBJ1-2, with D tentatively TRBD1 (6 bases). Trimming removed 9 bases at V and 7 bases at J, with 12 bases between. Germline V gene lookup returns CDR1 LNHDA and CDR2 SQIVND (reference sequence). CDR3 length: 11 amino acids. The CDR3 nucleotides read TGTGCCAGCAGAGGGGGGGTTGGCTACACCTTC. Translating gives CASRGGVGYTF.

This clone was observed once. CDR3 DNA: TGTGCCAGCAGCTCCAACAGGGGCAGTGGCGCGGACGGCTACACCTTC. Protein sequence: CASSSNRGSGADGYTF. V and J are TRBV7-9 and TRBJ1-2; 7 bases fit TRBD1. CDR1 and CDR2 (germline): SEHNR, FQNEAQ (reference sequence). The CDR3 consists of 16 residues. The junction had 16 bases not matched to a gene; V was cut back by 4 bases and J by 8 bases.

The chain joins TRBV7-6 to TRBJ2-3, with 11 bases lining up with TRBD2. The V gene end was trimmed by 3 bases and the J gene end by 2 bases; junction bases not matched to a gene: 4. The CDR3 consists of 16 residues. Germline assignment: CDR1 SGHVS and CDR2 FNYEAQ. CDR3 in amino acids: CASSFGTSGYTDTQYF. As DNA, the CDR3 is TGTGCCAGCAGCTTTGGGACTAGCGGATACACAGATACGCAGTATTTT.

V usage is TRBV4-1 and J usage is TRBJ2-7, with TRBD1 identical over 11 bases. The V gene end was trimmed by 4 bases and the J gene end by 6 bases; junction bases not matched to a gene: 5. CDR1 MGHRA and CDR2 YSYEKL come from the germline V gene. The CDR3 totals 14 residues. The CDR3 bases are TGCGCCAGCAGCCCAGTTGGGACAGGGGGCGAGCAGTACTTC. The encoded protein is CASSPVGTGGEQYF.

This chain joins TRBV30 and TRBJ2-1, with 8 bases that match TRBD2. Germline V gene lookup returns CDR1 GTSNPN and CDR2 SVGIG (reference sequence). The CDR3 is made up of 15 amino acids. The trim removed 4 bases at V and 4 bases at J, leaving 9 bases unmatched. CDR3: CAWNGMVAGYNEQFF. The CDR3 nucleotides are TGTGCCTGGAATGGTATGGTAGCGGGATACAATGAGCAGTTCTTC.

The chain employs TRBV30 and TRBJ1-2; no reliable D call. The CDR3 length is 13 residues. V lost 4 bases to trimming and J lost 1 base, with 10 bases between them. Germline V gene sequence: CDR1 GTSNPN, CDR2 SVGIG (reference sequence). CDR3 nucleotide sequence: TGTGCCTGGAATCCTGCAGATAACTATGGCTACACCTTC. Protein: CAWNPADNYGYTF.

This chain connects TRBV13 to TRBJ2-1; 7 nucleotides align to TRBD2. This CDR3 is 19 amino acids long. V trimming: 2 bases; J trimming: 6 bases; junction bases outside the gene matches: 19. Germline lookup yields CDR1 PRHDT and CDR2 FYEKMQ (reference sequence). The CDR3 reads CASSLSRRELPARSNEQFF. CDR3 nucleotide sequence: TGTGCCAGCAGCTTATCGCGGCGGGAGTTACCCGCGAGATCCAATGAGCAGTTCTTC.

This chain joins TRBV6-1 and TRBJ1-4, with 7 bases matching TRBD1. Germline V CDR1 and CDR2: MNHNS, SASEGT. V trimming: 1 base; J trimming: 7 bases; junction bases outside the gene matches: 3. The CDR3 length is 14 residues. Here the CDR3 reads CASSEGQGFEKLFF. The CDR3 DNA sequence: TGTGCCAGCAGTGAAGGACAGGGTTTTGAAAAACTGTTTTTT.

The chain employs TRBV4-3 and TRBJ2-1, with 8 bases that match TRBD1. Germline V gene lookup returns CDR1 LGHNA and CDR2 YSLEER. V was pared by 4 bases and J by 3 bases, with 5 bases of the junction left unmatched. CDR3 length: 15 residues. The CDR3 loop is CASSPDRGFYNEQFF. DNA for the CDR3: TGCGCCAGCAGCCCTGACAGGGGTTTCTACAATGAGCAGTTCTTC.